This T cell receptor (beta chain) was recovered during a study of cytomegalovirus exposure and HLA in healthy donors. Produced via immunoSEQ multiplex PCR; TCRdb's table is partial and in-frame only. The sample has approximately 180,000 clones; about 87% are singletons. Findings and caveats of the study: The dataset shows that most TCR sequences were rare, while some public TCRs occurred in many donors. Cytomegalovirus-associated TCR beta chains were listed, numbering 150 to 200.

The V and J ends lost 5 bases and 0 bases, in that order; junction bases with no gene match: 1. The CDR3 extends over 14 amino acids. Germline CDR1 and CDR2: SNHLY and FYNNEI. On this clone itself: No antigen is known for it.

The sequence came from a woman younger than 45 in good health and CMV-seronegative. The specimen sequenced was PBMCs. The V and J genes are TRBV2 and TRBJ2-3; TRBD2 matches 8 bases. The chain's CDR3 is CASSIAGSTDTQYF. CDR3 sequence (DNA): TGTGCCAGCAGTATAGCGGGGAGCACAGATACGCAGTATTTT.